This T cell receptor (beta chain) was sequenced during a study of graft-versus-host responses after intestinal transplantation. The wider study: Recipients got multivisceral, liver-intestinal, or isolated intestinal transplants.

V lost 3 bases, J lost 3 bases, and 8 bases stayed unmatched. Germline V lookup: CDR1 MNHEY, CDR2 SMNVEV (reference sequence). The CDR3 has 17 residues. The sample holds a few counts of this clone. Produced via immunoSEQ multiplex PCR; TCRdb's table is partial and in-frame only. The sample contains roughly 10,000 clones, under 40% of which appear only once. Responders that carried the CFSE label, 200,000 of them, were plated with 200,000 irradiated, violet-dye-labeled stimulator cells. Whole-study findings and limits: The study found high graft-versus-host to host-versus-graft clonal ratios in allografts of patients with graft-donor T cell macrochimerism. Investigators detected GvH clones in recipient marrow, with some emerging earlier in ileum or blood.

This sequence joins TRBV27 and TRBJ2-3; 11 nucleotides line up with TRBD1. The sequenced sample was alloreactive CD4+ T cells from a mixed lymphocyte reaction culture, obtained before transplantation. This sample's subset: CFSE-low proliferating T cells sorted from roughly 6-day pre-transplant mixed lymphocyte reaction (GvH or HvG direction). The TCR was taken from a human patient who was an organ donor for intestinal transplantation. The CDR3 sequence is CASSFGWTGGWTDTQYF. DNA of the CDR3: TGTGCCAGCAGTTTTGGGTGGACAGGGGGCTGGACAGATACGCAGTATTTT.